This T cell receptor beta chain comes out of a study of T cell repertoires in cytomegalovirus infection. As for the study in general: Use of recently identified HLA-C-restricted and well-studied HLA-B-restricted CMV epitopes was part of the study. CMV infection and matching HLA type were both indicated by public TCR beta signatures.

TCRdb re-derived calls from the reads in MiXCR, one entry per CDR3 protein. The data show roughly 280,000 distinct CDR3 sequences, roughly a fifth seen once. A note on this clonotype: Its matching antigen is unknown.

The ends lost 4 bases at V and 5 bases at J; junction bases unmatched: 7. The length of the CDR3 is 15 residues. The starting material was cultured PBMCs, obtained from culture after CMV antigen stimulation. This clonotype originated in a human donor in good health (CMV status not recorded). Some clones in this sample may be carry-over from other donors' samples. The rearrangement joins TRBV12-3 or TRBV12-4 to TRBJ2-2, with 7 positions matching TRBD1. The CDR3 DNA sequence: TGTGCCAGCAGTTCGGCAGGGGGTATAACCGGGGAGCTGTTTTTT. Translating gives CASSSAGGITGELFF.